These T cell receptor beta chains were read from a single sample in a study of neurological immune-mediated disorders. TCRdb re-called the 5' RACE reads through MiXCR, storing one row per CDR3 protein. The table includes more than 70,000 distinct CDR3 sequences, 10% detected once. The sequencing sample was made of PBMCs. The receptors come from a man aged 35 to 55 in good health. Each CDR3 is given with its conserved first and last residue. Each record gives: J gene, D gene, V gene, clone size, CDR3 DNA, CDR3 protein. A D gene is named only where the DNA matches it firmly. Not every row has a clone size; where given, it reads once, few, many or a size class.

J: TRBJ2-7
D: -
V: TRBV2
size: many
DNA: TGTGCCAGCAGTGGCAGCTGGGGCGGGGAGCAGTACTTC
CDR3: CASSGSWGGEQYF

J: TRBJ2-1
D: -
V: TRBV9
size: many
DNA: TGTGCCAGCAGCGCTCAGGGTTTTGTTTACAATGAGCAGTTCTTC
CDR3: CASSAQGFVYNEQFF

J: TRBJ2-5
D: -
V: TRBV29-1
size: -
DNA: TGCAGCGTTAGATACGGGGAGACCCAGTACTTC
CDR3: CSVRYGETQYF

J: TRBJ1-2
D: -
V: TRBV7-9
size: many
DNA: TGTGCCAGCAGCCTACCCTCGTCTAACTATGGCTACACCTTC
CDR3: CASSLPSSNYGYTF

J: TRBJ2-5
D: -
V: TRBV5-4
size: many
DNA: TGTGCCAGCAGCCCCGAGGGGGGGCGGAGTCAAGAGACCCAGTACTTC
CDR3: CASSPEGGRSQETQYF

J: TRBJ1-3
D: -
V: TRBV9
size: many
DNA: TGTGCCAGCAGCGTGGAGGGCTCTGGAAACACCATATATTTT
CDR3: CASSVEGSGNTIYF

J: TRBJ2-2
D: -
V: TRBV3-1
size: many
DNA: TGTGCCAGCAGCCATGAAATAACGGGGCACACCGGGGAGCTGTTTTTT
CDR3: CASSHEITGHTGELFF

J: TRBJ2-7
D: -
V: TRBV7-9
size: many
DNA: TGTGCCAGCAGCTTTCGGGGGGCCAGCTCCTACGAGCAGTACTTC
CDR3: CASSFRGASSYEQYF

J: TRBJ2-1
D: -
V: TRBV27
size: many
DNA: TGTGCCAGCAGGCCCCCCCTGGCAGGGGACAATGAGCAGTTCTTC
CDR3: CASRPPLAGDNEQFF

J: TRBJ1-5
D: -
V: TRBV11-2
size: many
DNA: TGTGCCAGCAGCTTAGCCGCGTGGGGGCCCCAGCATTTT
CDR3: CASSLAAWGPQHF

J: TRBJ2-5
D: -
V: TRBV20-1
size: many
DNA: TGCAGTGCTAGAGATTGGCAGAAACAAGAGACCCAGTACTTC
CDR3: CSARDWQKQETQYF

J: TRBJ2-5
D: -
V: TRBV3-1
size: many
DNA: TGTGCCAGCAGCCAAGTTGCGGGCCAAGAGACCCAGTACTTC
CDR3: CASSQVAGQETQYF

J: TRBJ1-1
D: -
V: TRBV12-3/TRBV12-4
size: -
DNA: TGTGCCAGCAGTTTTATTCCCCCTCGAAGGGAAACTGAAGCTTTCTTT
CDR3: CASSFIPPRRETEAFF

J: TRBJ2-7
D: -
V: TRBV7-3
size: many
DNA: TGTGCCAGCAGCGCGACGGAGGGCTCGGGGCAGTACTTC
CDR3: CASSATEGSGQYF

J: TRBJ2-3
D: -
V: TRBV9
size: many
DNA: TGTGCCAGCAGCGTAGCGGAGACCACTCTGGGGTCAGATACGCAGTATTTT
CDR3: CASSVAETTLGSDTQYF

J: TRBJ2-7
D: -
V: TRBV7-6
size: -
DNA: TGTGCCAGCAGTACATCGGGACGGGGGATCTCCGAGCAGTACTTC
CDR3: CASSTSGRGISEQYF

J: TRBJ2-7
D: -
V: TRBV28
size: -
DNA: TGTGCCAGCCTAGGGGTCACAGACCAATTCTCCTACGAGCAGTACTTC
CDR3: CASLGVTDQFSYEQYF

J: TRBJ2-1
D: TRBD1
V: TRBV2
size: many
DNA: TGTGCCAGCAGTGACCGGGACAGGAGATACAATGAGCAGTTCTTC
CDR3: CASSDRDRRYNEQFF

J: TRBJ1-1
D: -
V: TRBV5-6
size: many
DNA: TGTGCCAGCAGCTTATCAGGGTTGGCATCTGAAGCTTTCTTT
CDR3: CASSLSGLASEAFF

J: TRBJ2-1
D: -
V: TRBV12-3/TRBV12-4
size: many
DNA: TGTGCCAGCTGTTCGGGGGTACAGGGCCCGTTCTTC
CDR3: CASCSGVQGPFF

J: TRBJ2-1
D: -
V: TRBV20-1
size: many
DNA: TGCAGTGCTAGAGATTACAATGACAATGAGCAGTTCTTC
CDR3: CSARDYNDNEQFF

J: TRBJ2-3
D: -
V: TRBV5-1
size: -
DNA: TGCGCCAGCAGCGGGCTAGTTCCCGGGGTTCCTTCTAGCACAGATACGCAGTATTTT
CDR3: CASSGLVPGVPSSTDTQYF

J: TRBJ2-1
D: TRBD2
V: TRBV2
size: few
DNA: TGTGCCAGCATTGAGCGGGAGGCCGATGAGCAGTTCTTC
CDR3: CASIEREADEQFF

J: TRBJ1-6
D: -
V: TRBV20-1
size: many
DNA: TGCAGTGCATGGGGAGACGATAATTCACCCCTCCACTTT
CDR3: CSAWGDDNSPLHF

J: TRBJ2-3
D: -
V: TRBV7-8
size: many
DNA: TGTGCCAGCAGCTCAACCCCCCTAGGAGGGGGCGCAGATACGCAGTATTTT
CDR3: CASSSTPLGGGADTQYF

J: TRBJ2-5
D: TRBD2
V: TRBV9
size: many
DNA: TGTGCCAGCAGCCCCTTAGCGGGGGCCAGGGAGAAGGCCCAGTACTTC
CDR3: CASSPLAGAREKAQYF

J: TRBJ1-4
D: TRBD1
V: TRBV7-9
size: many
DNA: TGTGCCAGCAGCCCCGGGACAGCTCTCCCAGTTGCAACTAATGAAAAACTGTTTTTT
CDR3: CASSPGTALPVATNEKLFF

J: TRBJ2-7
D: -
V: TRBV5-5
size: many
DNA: TGTGCCAGCTCCCTCGGCAGGGGAGGAGAGCAGTACTTC
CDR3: CASSLGRGGEQYF

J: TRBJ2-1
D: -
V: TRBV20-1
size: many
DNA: TGCAGTGTTTTTGGGGGCAATGAGCAGTTCTTC
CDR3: CSVFGGNEQFF

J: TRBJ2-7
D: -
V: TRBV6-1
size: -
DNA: TGTGCCAGCACCGAGGGGACGTACGAGCAGTACTTC
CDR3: CASTEGTYEQYF

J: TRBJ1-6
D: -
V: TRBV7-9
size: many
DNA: TGTGCCAGCAGCTTAGCTCAGGTATCTGCCCTCCACTTT
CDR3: CASSLAQVSALHF

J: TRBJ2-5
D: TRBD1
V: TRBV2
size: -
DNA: TGTGCCAGCAGTTCCGGGACAGCCCAAGAGACCCAGTACTTC
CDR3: CASSSGTAQETQYF

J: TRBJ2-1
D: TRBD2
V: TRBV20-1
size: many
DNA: TGCAGTGCTACACCTAGCGGGAGCTTTGACAATGAGCAGTTCTTC
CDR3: CSATPSGSFDNEQFF

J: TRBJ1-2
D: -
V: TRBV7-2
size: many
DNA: TGTGCCAGCAGCATCCAAAGTGGCGGGGAGAAAGTTAACTATGGCTACACCTTC
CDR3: CASSIQSGGEKVNYGYTF

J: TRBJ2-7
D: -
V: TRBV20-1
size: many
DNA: TGCAGTGCTCCTGCTCGAGGGACAACCTTAGACGAGCAGTACTTC
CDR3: CSAPARGTTLDEQYF

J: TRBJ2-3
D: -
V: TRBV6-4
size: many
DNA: TGTGCCAGCCCCTACATCACAGATACGCAGTATTTT
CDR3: CASPYITDTQYF

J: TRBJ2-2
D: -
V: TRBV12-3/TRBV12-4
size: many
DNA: TGTGCCAGCAGTAGCAGGCTTGCCGGGGAGCTGTTTTTT
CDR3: CASSSRLAGELFF

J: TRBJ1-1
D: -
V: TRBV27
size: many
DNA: TGTGCCAGCAGTTCCTACCGCCGGGGCTACACTGAAGCTTTCTTT
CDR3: CASSSYRRGYTEAFF

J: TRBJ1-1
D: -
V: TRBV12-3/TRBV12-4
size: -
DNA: TGTGCCAGCAGTCCCTGGGAGGGCCGGAACACTGAAGCTTTCTTT
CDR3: CASSPWEGRNTEAFF

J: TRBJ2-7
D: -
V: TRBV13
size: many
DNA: TGTGCCAGCAGTATCAGTAGCTCCTACGAGCAGTACTTC
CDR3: CASSISSSYEQYF

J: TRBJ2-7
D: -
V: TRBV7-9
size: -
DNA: TGTGCCAGCAGCTTAGCTGGAGGGTACGGCGAGCAGTACTTC
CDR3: CASSLAGGYGEQYF

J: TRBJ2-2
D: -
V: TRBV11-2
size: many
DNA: TGTGCCAGCACCGACCTTTCTGTAGCCGGGGAGCTGTTTTTT
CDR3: CASTDLSVAGELFF

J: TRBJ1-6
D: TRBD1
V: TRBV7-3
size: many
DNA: TGTGCCAGCAGCCCAGGACAGGGTCCCCTCCACTTT
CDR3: CASSPGQGPLHF

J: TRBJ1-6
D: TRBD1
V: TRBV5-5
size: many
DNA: TGTGCCAGCAGCTTGGGGATAGGGGGCAAGAATTCACCCCTCCACTTT
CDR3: CASSLGIGGKNSPLHF

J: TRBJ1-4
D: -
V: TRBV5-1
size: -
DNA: TGCGCCAGCAGCTTCGGACCCGAACCGGGACCCGATGAAAAACTGTTTTTT
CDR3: CASSFGPEPGPDEKLFF

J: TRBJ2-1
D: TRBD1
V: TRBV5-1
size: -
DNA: TGCGCCAACAGCACCTGGACAGGGGTCAGGGAGCAGTTCTTC
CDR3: CANSTWTGVREQFF

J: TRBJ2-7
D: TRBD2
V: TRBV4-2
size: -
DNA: TGTGCCAGCAGCCAGGACCCCCGGGTAGCGGGAGGGTACGAGCAGTACTTC
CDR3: CASSQDPRVAGGYEQYF

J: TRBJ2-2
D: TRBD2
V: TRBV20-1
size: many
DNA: TGCAGTGCTTCGGGGGGGCCAGCCGGGGAGCTGTTTTTT
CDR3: CSASGGPAGELFF

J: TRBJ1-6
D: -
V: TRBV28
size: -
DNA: TGTGCCAGCAGGACGGAGTATAATTCACCCCTCCACTTT
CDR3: CASRTEYNSPLHF

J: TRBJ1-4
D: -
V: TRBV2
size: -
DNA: TGTGCCAGCAGTGAATATGATGTCGAACTGTTTTTT
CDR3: CASSEYDVELFF

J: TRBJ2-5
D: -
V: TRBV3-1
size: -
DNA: TGTGCCAGCAGCCAAGATCGAGGGTGGCGGGAGACCCAGTACTTC
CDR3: CASSQDRGWRETQYF

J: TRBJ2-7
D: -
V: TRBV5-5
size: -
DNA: TGTGCCATCAGCTTAGGGGTCTCCTCCGCCTACGAGCAGTACTTC
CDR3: CAISLGVSSAYEQYF

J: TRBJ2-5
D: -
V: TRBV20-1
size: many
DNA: TGCAGTGCTAGAGTAGGCGGGGCCGGGGAGACCCAGTACTTC
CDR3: CSARVGGAGETQYF

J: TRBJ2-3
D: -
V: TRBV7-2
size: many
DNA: TGTGCCAGCAGCCCTAAAGGGGGTTTGGGGGCAGATACGCAGTATTTT
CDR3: CASSPKGGLGADTQYF

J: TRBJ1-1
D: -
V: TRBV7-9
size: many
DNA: TGTGCCAGCAGCGCCCTGGCGGGGGCGGCCACTGAAGCTTTCTTT
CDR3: CASSALAGAATEAFF

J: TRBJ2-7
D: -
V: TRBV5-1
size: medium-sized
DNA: TGCGCCAGCAGCTTGGCTCTGACAGCCGAGCAGTACTTC
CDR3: CASSLALTAEQYF

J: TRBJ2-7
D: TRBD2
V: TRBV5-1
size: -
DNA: TGCGCCAGCAGCTTGGGGGTAGGTGTCGGCGGGGGACACGAGCAGTACTTC
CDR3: CASSLGVGVGGGHEQYF

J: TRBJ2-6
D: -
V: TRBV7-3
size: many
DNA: TGTGCCAGCAGCTTAACAAAGACTCCCTCTGGGGCCAACGTCCTGACTTTC
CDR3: CASSLTKTPSGANVLTF

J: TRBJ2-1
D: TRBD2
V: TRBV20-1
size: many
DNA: TGCAGTGCTAGGTCGACTAGCGTCAAGAGCTCCTACAATGAGCAGTTCTTC
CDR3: CSARSTSVKSSYNEQFF

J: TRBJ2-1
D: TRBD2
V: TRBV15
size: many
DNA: TGTGCCACCAGCAGACTCCCCGGACTAGCGGAGATCAAAGCGGGGCAGTTCTTC
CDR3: CATSRLPGLAEIKAGQFF